These T cell receptor beta chains were read from a single sample in a study of shared clonotypes between healthy human individuals. The assay was immunoSEQ multiplex PCR, and TCRdb's table has in-frame clones only and misses some. There are about 2.4 million clones in the sample; approximately 93% occur only once, and approximately 0.35% lies in the top ten. Input material: naive CD4+ T cells from PBMCs. Receptors originate from a man between 18 and 35 years old in good health. Some clones in this sample may be carry-over from other donors' samples. Each CDR3 is given without its conserved first and last residue. A D gene is named only where the DNA matches it firmly.

length,D,J,V,CDR3
12,.,TRBJ2-1,TRBV18,ASSPPGTHNEQF
11,TRBD1,TRBJ1-1,TRBV5-5,ASSPQGGAEAF
16,TRBD2,TRBJ2-7,TRBV27,ASSLRSFGGLASYEQY
13,.,TRBJ2-1,TRBV5-1,ASSLIASPPGEQF
14,.,TRBJ2-3,TRBV5-4,ASSLVPGGVTDTQY
11,.,TRBJ1-1,TRBV14,ASSLTANTEAF
12,TRBD1,TRBJ1-1,TRBV5-1,ASGKQGTGTEAF
13,.,TRBJ2-1,TRBV28,ASSLGGYSYNEQF
12,.,TRBJ2-3,TRBV5-1,ASRPRASTDTQY
14,.,TRBJ1-1,TRBV28,ASSYALGGTNTEAF
15,.,TRBJ2-7,TRBV7-8,ASSSVLQRERVLEQY
9,.,TRBJ1-1,TRBV7-9,ASSSGIKAF
13,TRBD1,TRBJ2-7,TRBV28,ASSGQGSGSYEQY
13,.,TRBJ2-1,TRBV5-1,ASRPRRDEYNEQF
13,.,TRBJ2-5,TRBV19,ASSIVARTKGTQY
11,.,TRBJ2-6,TRBV5-1,ASSLAGANVLT
14,.,TRBJ2-1,TRBV11-2,ASSLDLAYHFDEQF
9,.,TRBJ1-1,TRBV6-1,ASRLQGAAF
13,.,TRBJ2-1,TRBV6-6,ASSYPGSRGNEQF
14,TRBD2,TRBJ2-1,TRBV4-2,ASSRTSGTSYNEQF
12,TRBD2,TRBJ2-7,TRBV5-5,ASIRAGVQDEQY
17,TRBD1,TRBJ2-7,TRBV5-6,ASRDWTGGPSGSSYEQY
13,TRBD1,TRBJ2-5,TRBV15,ATSPDRGGKETQY
13,TRBD2,TRBJ2-7,TRBV28,ASSHRGGGDYEQY
11,.,TRBJ2-5,TRBV2,ASSVIQAETQY
12,TRBD1,TRBJ1-3,TRBV28,ASSLTGAGNTIY
11,.,TRBJ1-1,TRBV5-1,ASSQMEGAEAF
14,TRBD1,TRBJ2-7,TRBV6-5,ASSYSSGTGAYEQY
7,.,TRBJ2-5,TRBV5-1,ASDPLGY
12,.,TRBJ1-4,TRBV28,ASSIPGTNEKLF
12,.,TRBJ2-5,TRBV5-1,ASSFFGSQETQY